Below, 25 T cell receptor beta chains from the same sample are listed, as sequenced in a study of cytomegalovirus exposure and HLA in healthy donors. The PCR employed 60 Vbeta primers together with 13 Jbeta primers. The assay was immunoSEQ multiplex PCR, and TCRdb's table has in-frame clones only and misses some. The sample has roughly 200,000 clones; about four fifths are singletons. The sample consisted of PBMCs. These receptor sequences come from a girl aged 5 to 17 in good health and CMV-seropositive.

V is TRBV5-6 and J is TRBJ2-5; 9 nucleotides match TRBD1. The CDR3 is 15 residues long. From germline, CDR1 is SGHDT and CDR2 YYEEEE. Germline trimming cut 3 bases from V and 5 bases from J; bases unmatched to any gene: 8. The CDR3 here is CASSSWTGAQETQYF. CDR3 DNA: TGTGCCAGCAGCTCATGGACAGGGGCGCAGGAGACCCAGTACTTC.

The chain employs TRBV19 and TRBJ2-6; the D gene is possibly TRBD1 (6 bases). This CDR3 spans 17 amino acids. Trimming shortened V by 2 bases and J by 0 bases, and 11 bases separated the two germline ends. The germline V gene encodes CDR1 LNHDA and CDR2 SQIVND (reference sequence). The CDR3 loop is CASSISGAISGANVLTF. The CDR3 coding sequence is TGTGCCAGTAGTATATCAGGGGCAATCTCTGGGGCCAACGTCCTGACTTTC.

The chain is built from TRBV9 and TRBJ2-7; TRBD1 matches 9 bases. Germline V gene lookup returns CDR1 SGDLS and CDR2 YYNGEE. There are 16 residues in the CDR3. V shed 0 bases, J shed 3 bases, and the junction held 7 bases outside the gene matches. The CDR3 region has the DNA TGTGCCAGCAGCGTAGCTGAAGGACAGGGGTTCTACGAGCAGTACTTC. Translation: CASSVAEGQGFYEQYF.

The table lists this clone with a few counts. The genes are TRBV2 and TRBJ2-2, with TRBD2 matching over 9 bases. This CDR3 is built from 16 residues. In germline, CDR1 is SNHLY, CDR2 FYNNEI. V lost 2 bases, J lost 5 bases, and 6 bases stayed unmatched. The CDR3, as DNA: TGTGCCAGCAGTGAAAGGCTAGCGGGGTCGACCGGGGAGCTGTTTTTT. Protein sequence: CASSERLAGSTGELFF.

This chain uses TRBV11-2 with TRBJ1-2, with D possibly TRBD1 on 5 matching bases. The CDR3 is made up of 14 amino acids. Trimming removed 5 bases from V and 1 base from J, with 11 bases in between. Germline CDR1 is SGHAT and CDR2 is FQNNGV. The CDR3 region is CASSPSGGNYGYTF. The CDR3 DNA reads as TGTGCCAGCAGCCCTTCGGGGGGTAACTATGGCTACACCTTC.

The rearrangement joins TRBV19 to TRBJ1-4; D is undetermined. Trimming took 5 bases from V and 7 from J, leaving 8 bases between them. CDR1 and CDR2 from the germline V gene are LNHDA and SQIVND (reference sequence). This CDR3 region has 12 residues. CDR3: CASSLLSEKLFF. The DNA of the CDR3 is TGTGCCAGTAGTCTTTTATCTGAAAAACTGTTTTTT.

This clone was found once. The V call is TRBV7-2, the J call TRBJ1-5, with a weak D call TRBD1 (5 bases). The length of the CDR3 is 14 residues. The V end was cut by 5 bases, the J end by 1 base, with 9 bases between. Germline V gene sequence: CDR1 SGHTA, CDR2 FQGNSA. The CDR3 DNA is TGTGCCAGCAGCGGATCAGGGAGCAATCAGCCCCAGCATTTT. Translating it yields CASSGSGSNQPQHF.

The rearrangement uses TRBV27 and TRBJ1-2, with D unresolved. With 7 bases removed from V and 1 base from J, the gap between germline ends came to 19 bases. There are 16 residues in the CDR3. Germline CDR1 MNHEY, CDR2 SMNVEV (reference sequence). Written as DNA, the CDR3 is TGTGCCAGCAAACTCTCGGGAAGGGTTTATAACTATGGCTACACCTTC. Translated, it gives CASKLSGRVYNYGYTF.

This CDR3 is CASSLGGRAEAFF. The CDR3 DNA reads TGTGCCAGCAGCTTAGGGGGGAGGGCTGAAGCTTTCTTT. The J gene is TRBJ1-1, the V gene TRBV7-2; D possibly corresponds to TRBD1 (5 bases). CDR1 and CDR2 (germline): SGHTA, FQGNSA. The CDR3 covers 13 residues. V was pared by 1 base and J by 6 bases, with 9 bases between.

The chain uses TRBV14 and TRBJ2-7; the D gene is possibly TRBD1 (5 bases). V was cut by 4 bases and J by 5 bases, with 15 bases left in between. The CDR3 spans 14 residues. CDR1 and CDR2 (germline): SGHDN, FVKESK. The CDR3 is CASSLGHLGHEQYF. In DNA, the CDR3 is TGTGCCAGCAGCCTAGGACACCTTGGCCACGAGCAGTACTTC. Supplemented by reference TRBV14 and TRBJ2-7, the full variable domain reads EAGVTQFPSHSVIEKGQTVTLRCDPISGHDNLYWYRRVMGKEIKFLLHFVKESKQDESGMPNNRFLAERTGGTYSTLKVQPAELEDSGVYFCASSLGHLGHEQYFGPGTRLTVT.

The chain joins TRBV9 to TRBJ2-3, with 13 positions matching TRBD2. The CDR3 is 15 residues long. J gave up 6 bases and V 3 bases, and 4 bases lay outside the gene matches. Germline-derived CDR1 and CDR2 are SGDLS and YYNGEE. CDR3 DNA: TGTGCCAGCAGCGCCGGACTAGCGGGGGAGGATACGCAGTATTTT. It codes for CASSAGLAGEDTQYF.

The chain uses TRBV11-2 and TRBJ1-1; tentative D call: TRBD1 (6 bases). Germline CDR1 reads SGHAT; CDR2 reads FQNNGV. Between the trimmed V and J ends, which lost 5 bases and 2 bases, there was a span of 9 bases. The CDR3 length is 13 residues. The CDR3 DNA reads TGTGCCAGCAGCCTACAGGGAAACACTGAAGCTTTCTTT. Its protein is CASSLQGNTEAFF.

This chain uses TRBV30 with TRBJ1-4; 10 nucleotides agree with TRBD1. This CDR3 is built from 13 residues. In germline, CDR1 is GTSNPN, CDR2 SVGIG (reference sequence). V shed 6 bases, J shed 7 bases, and the junction held 5 bases outside the gene matches. The DNA of the CDR3 is TGTGCCTGCCCGGGACAGGGGTTTGAAAAACTGTTTTTT. Translating gives CACPGQGFEKLFF.

This chain joins TRBV11-2 and TRBJ2-3; 8 bases match TRBD2. The CDR3 spans 18 residues. Germline V gives CDR1 SGHAT, CDR2 FQNNGV. V gave up 4 bases and J gave up 1 base; unmatched junction bases: 13. CDR3 protein: CASSSGGAIFVGTDTQYF. The CDR3, as DNA: TGTGCCAGCAGCTCCGGGGGGGCCATTTTCGTCGGCACAGATACGCAGTATTTT.

The chain uses TRBV11-2 and TRBJ2-7, with 8 nucleotides matching TRBD1. CDR3 size: 15 residues. The V gene's germline CDR1 is SGHAT and CDR2 FQNNGV. The V gene end was trimmed by 1 base and the J gene end by 6 bases; junction bases not matched to a gene: 8. CDR3 amino acids: CASSLGAGQAVEQYF. In nucleotides, the CDR3 is TGTGCCAGCAGCTTAGGGGCGGGACAGGCCGTCGAGCAGTACTTC.

V and J are TRBV4-3 and TRBJ2-6, with TRBD1 matching 8 bases. V shed 3 bases and J 2 bases; nucleotides not matched to a gene: 3. Looked up from germline, CDR1 is LGHNA and CDR2 is YSLEER. This CDR3 region has 16 residues. CDR3 amino acids: CASSHRGRAGANVLTF. For the CDR3, the DNA is TGCGCCAGCAGCCACAGGGGGCGAGCTGGGGCCAACGTCCTGACTTTC.

This clone was counted a few times. The rearrangement links TRBV7-9 to TRBJ1-4, with D possibly being TRBD1 (5 bases). Germline V gene sequence: CDR1 SEHNR, CDR2 FQNEAQ (reference sequence). The CDR3 contains 17 residues. V lost 1 base and J 8 bases, leaving 20 bases between the germline ends. CDR3 region: CASSLDTGNRRGEKLFF. DNA for the CDR3: TGTGCCAGCAGCTTAGATACCGGGAATCGACGGGGGGAAAAACTGTTTTTT.

The chain recombines TRBV9 with TRBJ1-5; tentatively, D is TRBD1 (6 bases). Germline lookup yields CDR1 SGDLS and CDR2 YYNGEE. Trimming took off 4 bases at V and 6 bases at J, with 14 bases between the two ends. This CDR3 is 14 amino acids long. The CDR3: CASSPGHPPQPQHF. The CDR3 DNA reads as TGTGCCAGCAGCCCGGGACATCCCCCTCAGCCCCAGCATTTT.

The genes are TRBV9 and TRBJ2-1; a possible D gene is TRBD2 (6 bases). Germline V gives CDR1 SGDLS, CDR2 YYNGEE. The CDR3 extends over 14 amino acids. Between the trimmed V and J ends, which lost 0 bases and 4 bases, there was a span of 8 bases. CDR3 residues: CASSVAAGYNEQFF. CDR3 DNA: TGTGCCAGCAGCGTAGCGGCGGGGTACAATGAGCAGTTCTTC.

This rearrangement joins TRBV6-6 to TRBJ1-6; 9 nucleotides align to TRBD1. With V trimmed by 11 bases and J by 8 bases, 4 bases remained unmatched. Looked up from germline, CDR1 is MNHNY and CDR2 is SVGAGI (reference sequence). CDR3 length: 12 residues. CDR3 loop: CAAQGADSPLHF. The CDR3 nucleotides are TGTGCCGCACAGGGGGCGGATTCACCCCTCCACTTT.

There are a few counts of this clone. V is TRBV7-9 and J is TRBJ2-2; 7 positions match TRBD2. The CDR3 is 17 amino acids. From germline, CDR1 is SEHNR and CDR2 FQNEAQ (reference sequence). V gave up 1 base and J gave up 5 bases; unmatched junction bases: 10. This CDR3 is CASSLVAVAGVTGELFF. CDR3 in DNA: TGTGCCAGCAGCTTAGTGGCGGTGGCGGGGGTGACCGGGGAGCTGTTTTTT.

This chain connects TRBV7-2 to TRBJ2-7; D may be TRBD1 (6 bases). This CDR3 region has 14 residues. Germline V gives CDR1 SGHTA, CDR2 FQGNSA. V lost 5 bases, J lost 5 bases, and 16 bases lay in between. The CDR3 nucleotides are TGTGCCAGCAGCGGAACTGGACAGCCCCACGAGCAGTACTTC. Protein: CASSGTGQPHEQYF.

The rearrangement links TRBV18 to TRBJ1-3; 9 bases are shared with TRBD1. The CDR3 sequence is 15 residues long. Germline assignment: CDR1 KGHSH and CDR2 LQKENI. Trimming at V came to 6 bases and at J to 0 bases, leaving 3 bases not matched to a gene. In nucleotides, the CDR3 is TGTGCCAGCTCGTCGGGACAGGGCTCTGGAAACACCATATATTTT. It codes for CASSSGQGSGNTIYF.

The genes are TRBV6-5 and TRBJ1-3; D gene unclear. V gave up 8 bases and J gave up 0 bases, with 14 bases separating them. Germline V gene sequence: CDR1 MNHEY, CDR2 SVGAGI. The CDR3 has 15 amino acids. The CDR3 DNA reads as TGTGCCAGCGCATTACGGGGATTCTCTGGAAACACCATATATTTT. It specifies CASALRGFSGNTIYF.

The V call is TRBV28, the J call TRBJ1-5; D uncertain. V was trimmed by 2 bases and J by 12 bases, leaving 8 bases between them. The CDR3 loop spans 11 amino acids. Germline CDR1 and CDR2: MDHEN and SYDVKM. The CDR3 nucleotides read TGTGCCAGCAGTTTACGCGAGGTCCAGCATTTT. Protein: CASSLREVQHF.